This TCR beta chain stems from a study of OX40 agonist ivuxolimab in advanced cancers. Study-level background: Hepatocellular carcinoma, melanoma, renal cell or head and neck cancer affected the dose-escalation patients. Averaging about 60 years in age, with a range of about 23 to 90, the cohort was 82.7% male.

There are 15 residues in the CDR3. The germline V and J ends were trimmed by 7 bases and 8 bases, with 21 bases remaining between them. Germline V gene data show CDR1 as LGHNT and CDR2 as FRNRAP. Study-level findings and limits: Researchers report that CD8+ T cells had, on average, more expanded clones than CD4+.

About this clone itself: Antigen specificity is unknown.

Data came from immunoSEQ multiplex PCR; TCRdb stores just in-frame clones and leaves some out. Of more than 55,000 clones listed, roughly 88% were seen once; the top ten hold roughly 7.8%. The rearrangement links TRBV12-5 to TRBJ2-1; perhaps TRBD2 as D (6 bases). The sequencing used CD4+ or CD8+ T cells sorted from blood, collected in a trial of the OX40 agonist ivuxolimab. This receptor was obtained from an adult with an advanced solid tumor such as melanoma, head and neck, liver or kidney cancer. CDR3 loop: CASALSAGQAYEQFF. The CDR3 DNA reads as TGTGCTAGTGCCCTTTCAGCGGGTCAGGCATATGAGCAGTTCTTC.